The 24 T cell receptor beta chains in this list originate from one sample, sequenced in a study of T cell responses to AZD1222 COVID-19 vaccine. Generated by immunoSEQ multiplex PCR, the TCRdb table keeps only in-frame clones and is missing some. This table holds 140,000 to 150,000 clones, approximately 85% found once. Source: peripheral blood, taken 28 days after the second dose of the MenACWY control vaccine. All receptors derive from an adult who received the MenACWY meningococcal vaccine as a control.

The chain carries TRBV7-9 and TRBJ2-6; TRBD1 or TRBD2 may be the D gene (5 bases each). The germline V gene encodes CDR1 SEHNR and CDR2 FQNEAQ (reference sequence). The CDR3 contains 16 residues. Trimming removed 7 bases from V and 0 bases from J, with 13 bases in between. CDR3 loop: CASTRDRLSGANVLTF. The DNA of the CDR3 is TGTGCCAGCACCCGGGACCGACTCTCTGGGGCCAACGTCCTGACTTTC.

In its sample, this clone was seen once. CDR3 coding DNA: TGTGCCAGCAGCTTGGCAGGGGTCAAAGACTATGGCTACACCTTC. This sequence encodes CASSLAGVKDYGYTF. The V gene is TRBV5-5, the J gene TRBJ1-2, with a possible D match to TRBD1 (6 bases). CDR3 size: 15 residues. The ends were cut back, 0 bases at V and 3 bases at J, with 12 bases in the middle. Germline V gene lookup returns CDR1 SGHKS and CDR2 YYEKEE (reference sequence).

The CDR3 protein is CASSPTPQGINEQFF. The CDR3 bases are TGTGCCAGCAGCCCGACACCCCAGGGGATCAATGAGCAGTTCTTC. The chain has TRBV7-6 and TRBJ2-1; TRBD1 might be the D (6 bases). V was shortened by 5 bases and J by 6 bases, with 17 bases between the two germline ends. The CDR3 is made up of 15 amino acids. Germline V gives CDR1 SGHVS, CDR2 FNYEAQ.

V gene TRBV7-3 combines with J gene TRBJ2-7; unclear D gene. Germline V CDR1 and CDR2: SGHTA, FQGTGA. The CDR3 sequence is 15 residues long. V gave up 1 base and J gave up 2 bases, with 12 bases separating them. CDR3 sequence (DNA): TGTGCCAGCAGCTTAATGAAGGGCGCAGCCTACGAGCAGTACTTC. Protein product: CASSLMKGAAYEQYF.

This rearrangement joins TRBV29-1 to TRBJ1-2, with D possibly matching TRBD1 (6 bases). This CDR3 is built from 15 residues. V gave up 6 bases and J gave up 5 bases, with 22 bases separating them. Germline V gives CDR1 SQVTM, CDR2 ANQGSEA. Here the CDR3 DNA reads TGCAGCGTGCCCACTGCCCAAACAGGGTTTTATGGCTACACCTTC. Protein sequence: CSVPTAQTGFYGYTF.

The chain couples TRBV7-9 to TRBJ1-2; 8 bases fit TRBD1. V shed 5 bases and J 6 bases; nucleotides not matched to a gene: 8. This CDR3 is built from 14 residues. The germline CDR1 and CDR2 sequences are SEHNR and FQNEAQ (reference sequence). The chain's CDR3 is CASSLTTGANGYTF. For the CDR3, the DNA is TGTGCCAGCAGCCTAACGACAGGGGCTAATGGCTACACCTTC.

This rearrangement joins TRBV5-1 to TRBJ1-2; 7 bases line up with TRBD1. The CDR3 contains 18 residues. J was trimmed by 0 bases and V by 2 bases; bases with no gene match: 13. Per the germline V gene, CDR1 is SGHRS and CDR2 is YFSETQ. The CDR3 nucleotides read TGCGCCAGCAGCTTTGCGGGGGAGGGGGCGCGGGCTAACTATGGCTACACCTTC. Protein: CASSFAGEGARANYGYTF.

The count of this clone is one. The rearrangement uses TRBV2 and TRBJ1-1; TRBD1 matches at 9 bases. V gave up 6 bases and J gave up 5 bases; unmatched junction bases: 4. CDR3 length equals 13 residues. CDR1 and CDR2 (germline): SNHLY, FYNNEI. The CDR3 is CASRTGGNTEAFF. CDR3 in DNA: TGTGCCAGCAGGACAGGGGGGAATACTGAAGCTTTCTTT.

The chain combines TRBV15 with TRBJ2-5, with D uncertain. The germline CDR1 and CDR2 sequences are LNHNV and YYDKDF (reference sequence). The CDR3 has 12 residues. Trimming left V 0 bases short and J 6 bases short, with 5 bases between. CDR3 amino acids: CATSRDDQTQYF. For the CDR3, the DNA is TGTGCCACCAGCAGAGATGATCAGACCCAGTACTTC.

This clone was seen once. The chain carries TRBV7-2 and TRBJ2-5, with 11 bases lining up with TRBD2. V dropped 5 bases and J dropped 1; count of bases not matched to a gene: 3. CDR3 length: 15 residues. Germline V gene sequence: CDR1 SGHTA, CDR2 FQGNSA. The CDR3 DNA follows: TGTGCCAGCAGCACTAGCGGGGGAACCCAAGAGACCCAGTACTTC. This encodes CASSTSGGTQETQYF.

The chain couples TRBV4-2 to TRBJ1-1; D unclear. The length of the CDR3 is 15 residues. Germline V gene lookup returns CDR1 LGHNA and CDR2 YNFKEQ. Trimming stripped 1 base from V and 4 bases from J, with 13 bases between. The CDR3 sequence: CASSQAGESGTEAFF. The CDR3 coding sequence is TGTGCCAGCAGCCAAGCCGGGGAATCGGGCACTGAAGCTTTCTTT.

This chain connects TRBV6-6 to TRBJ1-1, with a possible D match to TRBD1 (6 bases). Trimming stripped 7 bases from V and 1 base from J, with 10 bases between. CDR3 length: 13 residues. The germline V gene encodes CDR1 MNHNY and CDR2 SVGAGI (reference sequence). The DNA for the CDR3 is TGTGCCAGCACAGGACAGAGGAACACTGAAGCTTTCTTT. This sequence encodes CASTGQRNTEAFF.

In DNA, the CDR3 is TGTGCCAGCAGCCAGACAGGTAACACTGAAGCTTTCTTT. It is translated as CASSQTGNTEAFF. The V and J genes are TRBV16 and TRBJ1-1; D is perhaps TRBD1 (6 bases). The CDR3 is 13 amino acids. Germline V lookup: CDR1 KGHSY, CDR2 FQNENV. Trimming removed 3 bases at V and 2 bases at J, with 7 bases between.

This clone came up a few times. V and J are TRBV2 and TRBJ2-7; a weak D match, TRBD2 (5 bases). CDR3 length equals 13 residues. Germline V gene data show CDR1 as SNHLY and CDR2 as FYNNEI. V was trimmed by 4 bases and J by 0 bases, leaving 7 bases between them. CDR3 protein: CASSVEASYEQYF. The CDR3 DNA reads TGTGCCAGCAGTGTGGAGGCCTCCTACGAGCAGTACTTC.

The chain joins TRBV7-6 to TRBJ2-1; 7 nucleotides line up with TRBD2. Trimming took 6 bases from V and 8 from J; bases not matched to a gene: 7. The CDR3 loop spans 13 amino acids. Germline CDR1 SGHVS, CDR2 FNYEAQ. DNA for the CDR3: TGTGCCAGCAGTAAGATGGCGGGGGATGAGCAGTTCTTC. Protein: CASSKMAGDEQFF. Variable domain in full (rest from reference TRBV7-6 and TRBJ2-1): GAGVSQSPRYKVTKRGQDVALRCDPISGHVSLYWYRQALGQGPEFLTYFNYEAQQDKSGLPNDRFSAERPEGSISTLTIQRTEQRDSAMYRCASSKMAGDEQFFGPGTRLTVL.

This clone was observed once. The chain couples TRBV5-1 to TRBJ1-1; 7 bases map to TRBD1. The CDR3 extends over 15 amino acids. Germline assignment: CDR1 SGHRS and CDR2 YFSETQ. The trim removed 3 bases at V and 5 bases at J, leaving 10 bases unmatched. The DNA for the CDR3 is TGCGCCAGCAGCTGGCCGCAGGGGGTTGAGACTGAAGCTTTCTTT. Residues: CASSWPQGVETEAFF.

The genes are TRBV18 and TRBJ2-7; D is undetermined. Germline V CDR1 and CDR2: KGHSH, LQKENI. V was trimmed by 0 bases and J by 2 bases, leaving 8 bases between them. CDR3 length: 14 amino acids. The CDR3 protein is CASSPPINPYEQYF. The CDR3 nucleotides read TGTGCCAGCTCACCACCGATTAATCCCTACGAGCAGTACTTC.

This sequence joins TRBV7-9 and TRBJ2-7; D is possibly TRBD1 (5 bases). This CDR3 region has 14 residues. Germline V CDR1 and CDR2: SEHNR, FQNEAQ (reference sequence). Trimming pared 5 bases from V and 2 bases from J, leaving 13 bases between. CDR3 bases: TGTGCCAGCAGCACCCGGACACACACCTACGAGCAGTACTTC. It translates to CASSTRTHTYEQYF.

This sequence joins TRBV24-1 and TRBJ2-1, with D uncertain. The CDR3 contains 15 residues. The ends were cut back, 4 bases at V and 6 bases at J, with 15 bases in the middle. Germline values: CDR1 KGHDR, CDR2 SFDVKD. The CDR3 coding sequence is TGTGCCACCAGTGACCACAGCCTTCCTGGCAATGAGCAGTTCTTC. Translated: CATSDHSLPGNEQFF.

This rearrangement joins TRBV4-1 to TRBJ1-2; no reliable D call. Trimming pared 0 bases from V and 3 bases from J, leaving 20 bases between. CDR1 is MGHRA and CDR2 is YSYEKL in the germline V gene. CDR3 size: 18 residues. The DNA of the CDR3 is TGCGCCAGCAGCCAAGACTTGGTAAGGTCCGGACGGGACTATGGCTACACCTTC. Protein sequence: CASSQDLVRSGRDYGYTF.

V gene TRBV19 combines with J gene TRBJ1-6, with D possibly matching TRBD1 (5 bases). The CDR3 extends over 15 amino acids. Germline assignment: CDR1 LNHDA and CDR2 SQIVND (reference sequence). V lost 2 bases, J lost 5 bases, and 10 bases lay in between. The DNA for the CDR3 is TGTGCCAGTAGTATAAGGGGATCTGATAATTCACCCCTCCACTTT. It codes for CASSIRGSDNSPLHF. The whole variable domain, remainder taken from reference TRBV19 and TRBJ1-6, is DGGITQSPKYLFRKEGQNVTLSCEQNLNHDAMYWYRQDPGQGLRLIYYSQIVNDFQKGDIAEGYSVSREKKESFPLTVTSAQKNPTAFYLCASSIRGSDNSPLHFGNGTRLTVT.

The CDR3 spells CAISDSGQGVPEAFF. The DNA for the CDR3 is TGTGCCATCAGTGATTCAGGACAGGGGGTACCTGAAGCTTTCTTT. The chain uses TRBV10-3 and TRBJ1-1; 10 bases map to TRBD1. Germline V gives CDR1 ENHRY, CDR2 SYGVKD. This CDR3 has 15 amino acids. Trimming took 3 bases from V and 6 from J; bases not matched to a gene: 7.

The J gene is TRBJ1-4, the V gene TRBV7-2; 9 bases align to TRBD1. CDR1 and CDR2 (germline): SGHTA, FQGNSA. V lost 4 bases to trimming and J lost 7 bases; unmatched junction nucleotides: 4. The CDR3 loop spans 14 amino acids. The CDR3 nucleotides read TGTGCCAGCAGCTGGGGACAGGGAAGTGAAAAACTGTTTTTT. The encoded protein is CASSWGQGSEKLFF.

CDR3 protein: CASSHDRNTEAFF. For the CDR3, the DNA is TGTGCCAGCTCACACGACAGGAACACTGAAGCTTTCTTT. J is TRBJ1-1 and V is TRBV18, with a weak D call TRBD1 (5 bases). CDR3 length equals 13 residues. CDR1 is KGHSH, CDR2 LQKENI, per germline. Trimming stripped 4 bases from V and 1 base from J, with 7 bases between. The entire variable domain, with the rest obtained from reference TRBV18 and TRBJ1-1, is as follows: NAGVMQNPRHLVRRRGQEARLRCSPMKGHSHVYWYRQLPEEGLKFMVYLQKENIIDESGMPKERFSAEFPKEGPSILRIQQVVRGDSAAYFCASSHDRNTEAFFGQGTRLTVV.